This is a list of T cell receptor beta chains from one sample in a study of type 1 and type 2 diabetes patients. A single record per CDR3 protein comes from TCRdb applying MiXCR to the multiplex PCR reads. This table holds some 250,000 distinct CDR3 sequences, around 50% found once. Sequencing was performed on peripheral blood mononuclear cells (PBMCs). These receptors were taken from a man aged 18 to 29 with type 2 diabetes. Each CDR3 is given with its conserved first and last residue. The D gene is left open where the match is weak. For some rows the clone size is stated as once, few or many, or as a class when expanded; others skip it.

TRBJ2-2 TRBD2 TRBV28 - TGTGCCAGCAGTTCAAGACTAGCGGGAGTTAACACCGGGGAGCTGTTTTTT CASSSRLAGVNTGELFF
TRBJ1-6 TRBD1 TRBV7-6 few TGTGCCTCTGGGGGGGACAGACTGATAGGGAATTCACCCCTCCACTTT CASGGDRLIGNSPLHF
TRBJ2-7 - TRBV27 few TGTGCCAGCAGTCCGACCGGAGGGGTAAAGGACGAGCAGTACTTC CASSPTGGVKDEQYF
TRBJ2-7 - TRBV7-2 - TGTGCCAGCAGCCCCGATTTTGGCTCCTACGAGCAGTACTTC CASSPDFGSYEQYF
TRBJ2-3 TRBD2 TRBV19 few TGTGCCAGTAGTGTAGGACCGGGACTAGCGGAGAACACAGATACGCAGTATTTT CASSVGPGLAENTDTQYF
TRBJ2-7 TRBD2 TRBV4-2 - TGTGCCAGCAGCCAAGATCCGCTAGCGGCCTACGAGCAGTACTTC CASSQDPLAAYEQYF
TRBJ2-5 TRBD2 TRBV19 few TGTGCCAGTAGTCGGACTAGCGGGAGGTGGACCCAGTACTTC CASSRTSGRWTQYF
TRBJ2-3 - TRBV10-3 many TGTGCCATCAGTGAGTCAGGCTCCACAGATACGCAGTATTTT CAISESGSTDTQYF
TRBJ1-1 TRBD1 TRBV25-1 many TGTGCCAGCAGTGAATCCCTTAGGGGGCTTATGAACACTGAAGCTTTCTTT CASSESLRGLMNTEAFF
TRBJ2-1 TRBD1 TRBV19 - TGTGCCAGTAGTCCCGGCCGGGACAGGGAATCGGGTGAGAATGAGCAGTTCTTC CASSPGRDRESGENEQFF
TRBJ1-2 - TRBV2 - TGTGCCAGCAATGAAGGGACGGGCAACTATGGCTACACCTTC CASNEGTGNYGYTF
TRBJ2-1 - TRBV19 - TGTGCCAGTAGTATTTCAGGGCTTCTGGACAATGAGCAGTTCTTC CASSISGLLDNEQFF
TRBJ1-4 - TRBV7-8 - TGTGCCAGCAGGCCTCCGGGACGGGGGGGAAGGAAACTGTTTTTT CASRPPGRGGRKLFF
TRBJ1-4 TRBD1 TRBV6-6 - TGTGCCAGCAGTTACTCGCGGGACAGGGGGGAAAAACTGTTTTTT CASSYSRDRGEKLFF
TRBJ1-1 - TRBV18 few TGTGCCAGCTCACCAGGACAGTATGTCACTGAAGCTTTCTTT CASSPGQYVTEAFF
TRBJ2-3 TRBD2 TRBV19 few TGTGCCAGTCGGGAGCGGGGGGGATTTGATACAGATACGCAGTATTTT CASRERGGFDTDTQYF
TRBJ2-7 - TRBV10-3 - TGTGCCATCAGTGAGCCGGGACTTTTCTACGAGCAGTACTTC CAISEPGLFYEQYF
TRBJ2-5 - TRBV18 - TGTGCCAGCTCACCACCGGATAATACGAGGGGAGAGACCCAGTACTTC CASSPPDNTRGETQYF
TRBJ2-3 TRBD2 TRBV19 - TGTGCCAGCAGCCCTCTCCCAGCGGGGGTCCGGCAGTATTTT CASSPLPAGVRQYF
TRBJ2-5 - TRBV7-6 - TGTGCCAGCAGCTTAGGGGAGGACAGAGACCAAGAGACCCAGTACTTC CASSLGEDRDQETQYF
TRBJ2-1 - TRBV6-2/TRBV6-3 few TGTGCCAGCAGTTACGACAGCTCCTACAATGAGCAGTTCTTC CASSYDSSYNEQFF
TRBJ1-1 - TRBV7-6 few TGTGCCAGCAGCATAACCTCCGGGGACCTGAACACTGAAGCTTTCTTT CASSITSGDLNTEAFF
TRBJ2-7 TRBD1 TRBV7-3 - TGTGCCAGCAGCTCCTCGGACAGGGGTAGAGGCGAGCAGTACTTC CASSSSDRGRGEQYF
TRBJ2-7 - TRBV20-1 - TGCAGTGCTAACAGGGTACCCTACGAGCAGTACTTC CSANRVPYEQYF
TRBJ2-5 TRBD2 TRBV7-6 - TGTGCCAGCAGCTTAGATATAGCGGGAGAGACCACATTAGAGACCCAGTACTTC CASSLDIAGETTLETQYF
TRBJ2-2 TRBD1 TRBV6-6 - TGTGCCAGCGGGGTCTCGGGACAGGGGTTAGCGGACACCGGGGAGCTGTTTTTT CASGVSGQGLADTGELFF
TRBJ1-1 - TRBV13 few TGTGCCAGCAGCTTAAACTTAGGGGCCGTTGAAGCTTTCTTT CASSLNLGAVEAFF
TRBJ1-5 - TRBV19 - TGTGCCAGTAGTTCGGGACTAACCCCCTATTATAGCAATCAGCCCCAGCATTTT CASSSGLTPYYSNQPQHF
TRBJ2-1 - TRBV9 - TGTGCCAGCAGCTCTACTAGCAGTTCCTACAATGAGCAGTTCTTC CASSSTSSSYNEQFF
TRBJ1-1 - TRBV7-2 many TGTGCCAGCAGCTTATCTTCCGCAGACACTGAAGCTTTCTTT CASSLSSADTEAFF
TRBJ2-3 - TRBV3-1 - TGTGCCAGCAGCCGATCGATTGGCAGGGGATCAGATACGCAGTATTTT CASSRSIGRGSDTQYF
TRBJ2-3 - TRBV7-2 - TGTGCCAGCAGCCGAACCGGGACGCCGGTTGCTACGCAGTATTTT CASSRTGTPVATQYF
TRBJ2-3 TRBD2 TRBV14 few TGTGCCAGCAGCCCGGGGACTAGCGGGAGCCGAGGCACAGATACGCAGTATTTT CASSPGTSGSRGTDTQYF
TRBJ2-7 - TRBV19 few TGTGCCGGATGTCGAGCAGGGTTCTACGAGCAGTACTTC CAGCRAGFYEQYF
TRBJ2-1 - TRBV28 - TGTGCCAGCAGAAGTTTTTACGGCGGGTTGGACAATGAGCAGTTCTTC CASRSFYGGLDNEQFF
TRBJ1-2 - TRBV6-6 - TGTGCCAGCATCCCAGAATACTACACCCCATGGGGCTACACCTTC CASIPEYYTPWGYTF
TRBJ2-5 - TRBV5-6 - TGTGCCAGCAGCTTGGAAGGGGGGACAGAGACCCAGTACTTC CASSLEGGTETQYF
TRBJ2-7 TRBD1 TRBV20-1 - TGCAGTGCTAGAGAAGCCGGGACAGGTTCCAGCGAGCAGTACTTC CSAREAGTGSSEQYF
TRBJ2-7 - TRBV2 few TGCGCCAGCTGGGGAGGCAGGGGCTACGAGCAGTACTTC CASWGGRGYEQYF
TRBJ2-3 TRBD2 TRBV28 - TGTGCCAGCAGTTCGCCATCCCCGGGACTAGCTGCCTCGCATACGCAGTATTTT CASSSPSPGLAASHTQYF
TRBJ2-1 - TRBV2 - TGTGCCAGCAGCCCCTCAGGACGGGGACCCACTGGGGAGCAGTTCTTC CASSPSGRGPTGEQFF
TRBJ1-2 TRBD1 TRBV28 - TGTGCCAGCAGCTCCTCGGACAGGGGTGAATATGGCTACACCTTC CASSSSDRGEYGYTF
TRBJ2-3 - TRBV13 - TGTGCCAGCAGCGTAGGGTCCGGGGCCCAACAGGGTACGCAGTATTTT CASSVGSGAQQGTQYF
TRBJ1-1 - TRBV6-5 - TGTGCCAGCAGTTCGATGGCTGAAGCTTTCTTT CASSSMAEAFF
TRBJ2-7 TRBD1 TRBV13 - TGTGCCAGCAGTTTCCGGACAGGGAACTCCTACGAGCAGTACTTC CASSFRTGNSYEQYF
TRBJ1-1 TRBD1 TRBV20-1 - TGCAGTGCTAGGACAGGGTCTGGGACTGAAGCTTTCTTT CSARTGSGTEAFF
TRBJ1-1 - TRBV19 - TGTGCCAGTACCCGAAGGGACCAAACCTTGAACACTGAAGCTTTCTTT CASTRRDQTLNTEAFF